The 30 T cell receptor beta chains given below trace back to one sample, sequenced in a study of OX40 agonist ivuxolimab in advanced cancers. TCRdb keeps only in-frame clones here, not all; method: immunoSEQ multiplex PCR. The table records 65,000 to 80,000 clones, just over 85% of them present only once. Sequencing was performed on CD4+ or CD8+ T cells sorted from blood, taken in a trial of the OX40 agonist ivuxolimab. The receptors stem from an adult with an advanced solid tumor such as melanoma, head and neck, liver or kidney cancer.

Points on this clone: One junction end disagrees with the germline gene, perhaps due to a read error. The chain recombines TRBV14 with TRBJ2-7, with a possible D match to TRBD1 (5 bases). The CDR3 extends over 13 amino acids. CDR1 SGHDN and CDR2 FVKESK come from the germline V gene. CDR3 bases: TGTGCCAGCAGCCAAGAAAGGTTTGGGGCAGTGCACTTC. Translating gives CASSQERFGAVHF.

The chain employs TRBV5-4 and TRBJ1-2, with TRBD1 identical over 10 bases. In germline, CDR1 is SGHNT, CDR2 YYREEE (reference sequence). The V segment lost 4 bases and the J segment 8 bases; nucleotides outside the gene matches: 2. The CDR3 runs 12 residues. DNA for the CDR3: TGTGCCAGCAGCCCGGACAGGGGGGGCTACACCTTC. This sequence encodes CASSPDRGGYTF.

This clone has only one observation. The chain has TRBV11-2 and TRBJ2-2; possibly TRBD1 for D (5 bases). V was trimmed by 4 bases and J by 2 bases, leaving 8 bases between them. The germline V gene encodes CDR1 SGHAT and CDR2 FQNNGV. CDR3 length: 14 residues. This CDR3 is CASSSTVNTGELFF. CDR3 coding DNA: TGTGCCAGCAGCTCGACAGTCAACACCGGGGAGCTGTTTTTT.

J is TRBJ1-5 and V is TRBV2; a weak D match, TRBD1 (6 bases). V was pared by 4 bases and J by 6 bases, with 13 bases between. This CDR3 comprises 14 residues. Germline loops: CDR1 SNHLY, CDR2 FYNNEI. The CDR3 DNA reads TGTGCCAGCAGTGGCGGGGGCAGGGGTCAGCCCCAGCATTTT. This gives the protein CASSGGGRGQPQHF.

The rearrangement uses TRBV7-2 and TRBJ2-7; unclear D gene. CDR1 is SGHTA and CDR2 is FQGNSA in the germline V gene. Trimming took off 2 bases at V and 5 bases at J, with 7 bases between the two ends. The CDR3 sequence is 12 residues long. DNA for the CDR3: TGTGCCAGCAGCTTACCTTGGGACGAGCAGTACTTC. It is translated as CASSLPWDEQYF.

V gene TRBV19 combines with J gene TRBJ2-5; D may be TRBD2 (5 bases). The CDR3 has 13 residues. V was clipped by 1 base and J by 7 bases, with 10 bases between them. Looked up from germline, CDR1 is LNHDA and CDR2 is SQIVND (reference sequence). In DNA, the CDR3 is TGTGCCAGTAGTATAGTCGGGGTGGCGACCCAGTACTTC. This encodes CASSIVGVATQYF.

The CDR3 loop is CASSSGFSTDTQYF. CDR3 coding DNA: TGTGCCAGCAGCTCGGGGTTTAGCACAGATACGCAGTATTTT. The chain is built from TRBV7-2 and TRBJ2-3; D possibly corresponds to TRBD2 (5 bases). V lost 4 bases to trimming and J lost 0 bases, with 8 bases between them. The germline gives CDR1 SGHTA, CDR2 FQGNSA. CDR3 length: 14 amino acids. The full variable domain, completed using reference TRBV7-2 and TRBJ2-3, is GAGVSQSPSNKVTEKGKDVELRCDPISGHTALYWYRQSLGQGLEFLIYFQGNSAPDKSGLPSDRFSAERTGGSVSTLTIQRTQQEDSAVYLCASSSGFSTDTQYFGPGTRLTVL.

The chain carries TRBV6-1 and TRBJ1-2; 8 bases map to TRBD1. Germline values: CDR1 MNHNS, CDR2 SASEGT. The CDR3 contains 12 residues. J was trimmed by 5 bases and V by 7 bases; bases with no gene match: 3. CDR3 amino acids: CASTRQGYGYTF. DNA of the CDR3: TGTGCCAGCACGAGACAGGGGTATGGCTACACCTTC.

The gene calls are TRBV9 and TRBJ1-1, with a weak D call TRBD1 (5 bases). The CDR3 extends over 15 amino acids. The germline gives CDR1 SGDLS, CDR2 YYNGEE. The V and J ends lost 4 bases and 0 bases respectively, with 13 bases between them. CDR3 sequence reads: CASSTGTLMNTEAFF. The CDR3 coding sequence is TGTGCCAGCAGCACTGGGACCCTAATGAACACTGAAGCTTTCTTT.

The V gene is TRBV4-2, the J gene TRBJ1-5; D possibly corresponds to TRBD1 (5 bases). This CDR3 region has 16 residues. V gave up 1 base and J gave up 0 bases, with 10 bases separating them. Per germline, CDR1 LGHNA and CDR2 YNFKEQ. CDR3 nucleotides: TGTGCCAGCAGCCAAGGGAGGGGTAATAGCAATCAGCCCCAGCATTTT. Translation gives CASSQGRGNSNQPQHF.

The rearrangement joins TRBV4-2 to TRBJ1-5, with D perhaps TRBD1 (6 bases). This CDR3 is built from 15 residues. Deletions cut 1 base from V and 3 bases from J, with 10 bases between. Germline V gene data show CDR1 as LGHNA and CDR2 as YNFKEQ. CDR3 in amino acids: CASSQGDRFNQPQHF. The CDR3 DNA reads as TGTGCCAGCAGCCAAGGCGACAGGTTCAATCAGCCCCAGCATTTT.

The rearrangement links TRBV11-2 to TRBJ2-1, with D uncertain. V was cut by 5 bases and J by 0 bases, with 11 bases left in between. The CDR3 length is 15 residues. Germline lookup yields CDR1 SGHAT and CDR2 FQNNGV. CDR3 bases: TGTGCCAGCAGCCGTAGACTGGGCTCCTACAATGAGCAGTTCTTC. This sequence encodes CASSRRLGSYNEQFF.

The chain uses TRBV5-1 and TRBJ2-5, with D perhaps matching TRBD2 (5 bases). The V gene's germline CDR1 is SGHRS and CDR2 YFSETQ. The CDR3 consists of 13 residues. V was trimmed by 1 base and J by 5 bases, leaving 9 bases between them. Here the CDR3 reads CASSLYPGETQYF. The CDR3 coding sequence is TGCGCCAGCAGCTTGTATCCGGGGGAGACCCAGTACTTC.

This clone was detected only once. The chain combines TRBV5-6 with TRBJ1-4; the D gene is possibly TRBD1 (5 bases). V was pared by 4 bases and J by 5 bases, with 21 bases between. Germline loops: CDR1 SGHDT, CDR2 YYEEEE. The length of the CDR3 is 17 residues. In nucleotides, the CDR3 is TGTGCCAGCAGCCTCCGTCTATCGAGGCAGGGCAATGAAAAACTGTTTTTT. Translation gives CASSLRLSRQGNEKLFF.

The J gene is TRBJ1-5, the V gene TRBV5-8; D may be TRBD1 (6 bases). Germline CDR1 SGHTS, CDR2 YDEGEE. There are 15 residues in the CDR3. V gave up 4 bases and J gave up 6 bases, with 17 bases separating them. The DNA for the CDR3 is TGTGCCAGCAGCGTGGGACAATCTGTGGCTCAGCCCCAGCATTTT. Its translation is CASSVGQSVAQPQHF. Variable domain in full (rest from reference TRBV5-8 and TRBJ1-5): EAGVTQSPTHLIKTRGQQATLRCSPISGHTSVYWYQQALGLGLQFLLWYDEGEERNRGNFPPRFSGRQFPNYSSELNVNALELEDSALYLCASSVGQSVAQPQHFGDGTRLSIL.

Comments on this clone: Different DNA sequences within this sample yield the same CDR3. The chain couples TRBV5-4 to TRBJ2-1; no clear D gene. With 8 bases removed from V and 0 bases from J, the gap between germline ends came to 15 bases. In germline, CDR1 is SGHNT, CDR2 YYREEE (reference sequence). CDR3 length equals 15 residues. CDR3 amino acids: CASSRDGGSYNEQFF. CDR3 DNA: TGTGCCAGTAGCAGAGACGGTGGCTCCTACAATGAGCAGTTCTTC.

The chain uses TRBV18 and TRBJ1-2; D is uncertain. The CDR3 totals 15 residues. Germline lookup yields CDR1 KGHSH and CDR2 LQKENI. The ends were cut back, 0 bases at V and 0 bases at J, with 8 bases in the middle. CDR3 amino acids: CASSPPSAANYGYTF. CDR3 nucleotide sequence: TGTGCCAGCTCACCACCGTCGGCCGCTAACTATGGCTACACCTTC. The complete variable domain, with remaining parts taken from reference TRBV18 and TRBJ1-2, reads NAGVMQNPRHLVRRRGQEARLRCSPMKGHSHVYWYRQLPEEGLKFMVYLQKENIIDESGMPKERFSAEFPKEGPSILRIQQVVRGDSAAYFCASSPPSAANYGYTFGSGTRLTVV.

The chain joins TRBV7-2 to TRBJ2-1; D perhaps matches TRBD1 (5 bases). The germline V gene has CDR1 SGHTA and CDR2 FQGNSA. The CDR3 is 14 residues long. V was clipped by 4 bases and J by 1 base, with 8 bases between them. This CDR3 is CASSSSGSYNEQFF. In DNA, the CDR3 is TGTGCCAGCAGCTCATCAGGGTCCTACAATGAGCAGTTCTTC.

The rearrangement links TRBV4-3 to TRBJ2-5; TRBD1 might be the D (6 bases). The V and J ends lost 0 bases and 7 bases respectively, with 18 bases between them. The CDR3 sequence is 16 residues long. From germline, CDR1 is LGHNA and CDR2 YSLEER. The CDR3, as DNA: TGCGCCAGCAGCCAAGAAGCTGGACAGTCTTACGGGACCCAGTACTTC. Translation gives CASSQEAGQSYGTQYF.

This sequence joins TRBV2 and TRBJ2-7; TRBD2 aligns across 8 bases. V dropped 2 bases and J dropped 4; count of bases not matched to a gene: 4. CDR1 SNHLY and CDR2 FYNNEI come from the germline V gene. The CDR3 has 14 residues. CDR3 loop: CASSESGRTYEQYF. CDR3 nucleotides: TGTGCCAGCAGTGAAAGCGGGAGAACATACGAGCAGTACTTC.

The chain carries TRBV27 and TRBJ2-6; D remains unclear. Germline loops: CDR1 MNHEY, CDR2 SMNVEV (reference sequence). V lost 3 bases, J lost 0 bases, and 9 bases lay in between. The length of the CDR3 is 16 residues. The DNA of the CDR3 is TGTGCCAGCAGTTTTAAGACCTTCTCTGGGGCCAACGTCCTGACTTTC. Its protein is CASSFKTFSGANVLTF.

V and J are TRBV28 and TRBJ1-5; possible D gene TRBD1, 5 bases. CDR1 and CDR2 (germline): MDHEN, SYDVKM. The germline V and J ends were trimmed by 6 bases and 0 bases, with 12 bases remaining between them. The CDR3 is 15 amino acids. Here the CDR3 DNA reads TGTGCCAGCAGCCGACGACAGAATAGCAATCAGCCCCAGCATTTT. Its translation is CASSRRQNSNQPQHF. The full variable domain, with the rest looked up from reference TRBV28 and TRBJ1-5, is DVKVTQSSRYLVKRTGEKVFLECVQDMDHENMFWYRQDPGLGLRLIYFSYDVKMKEKGDIPEGYSVSREKKERFSLILESASTNQTSMYLCASSRRQNSNQPQHFGDGTRLSIL.

The J gene is TRBJ2-5, the V gene TRBV15; 7 nucleotides match TRBD2. V lost 5 bases and J lost 5; bases outside the gene matches: 5. Looked up from germline, CDR1 is LNHNV and CDR2 is YYDKDF (reference sequence). The length of the CDR3 is 13 residues. CDR3 bases: TGTGCCACCAGCGGGGGAGGGTGGGAGACCCAGTACTTC. It specifies CATSGGGWETQYF.

CDR3 region: CASSYDSGRVVDEQFF. Here the CDR3 DNA reads TGTGCCAGCAGCTACGATAGCGGGAGGGTTGTGGATGAGCAGTTCTTC. The chain employs TRBV7-3 and TRBJ2-1; TRBD2 aligns across 11 bases. This CDR3 region has 16 residues. CDR1 is SGHTA, CDR2 FQGTGA, per germline. J was trimmed by 8 bases and V by 4 bases; bases with no gene match: 10. The full variable domain, its missing parts supplied by reference TRBV7-3 and TRBJ2-1, is GAGVSQTPSNKVTEKGKYVELRCDPISGHTALYWYRQSLGQGPEFLIYFQGTGAADDSGLPNDRFFAVRPEGSVSTLKIQRTERGDSAVYLCASSYDSGRVVDEQFFGPGTRLTVL.

This clone was counted only a few times. The chain couples TRBV14 to TRBJ2-1; D not resolved. The V gene's germline CDR1 is SGHDN and CDR2 FVKESK. The CDR3 has 16 amino acids. Trimming shortened V by 0 bases and J by 1 base, and 10 bases separated the two germline ends. CDR3 residues: CASSQDRWISYNEQFF. CDR3 DNA sequence: TGTGCCAGCAGCCAAGATAGGTGGATTTCCTACAATGAGCAGTTCTTC.

V gene TRBV6-5 combines with J gene TRBJ1-2; 7 bases agree with TRBD1. V shed 0 bases, J shed 14 bases, and the junction held 12 bases outside the gene matches. Germline loops: CDR1 MNHEY, CDR2 SVGAGI. There are 14 residues in the CDR3. The CDR3 protein is CASSYSGLEEGATF. CDR3 in DNA: TGTGCCAGCAGTTACTCGGGTTTGGAGGAGGGGGCAACCTTC.

The V call is TRBV11-3, the J call TRBJ2-2; D call uncertain. V was shortened by 3 bases and J by 0 bases, with 11 bases between the two germline ends. The germline V gene encodes CDR1 SGHNT and CDR2 YENEEA. The CDR3 covers 16 residues. The CDR3 protein is CASSLQDPANTGELFF. The CDR3 DNA follows: TGTGCCAGCAGCTTGCAAGACCCCGCGAACACCGGGGAGCTGTTTTTT.

This chain connects TRBV4-1 to TRBJ1-4, with 9 bases matching TRBD1. The CDR3 has 15 residues. Germline V gene sequence: CDR1 MGHRA, CDR2 YSYEKL. V lost 0 bases and J lost 5; bases outside the gene matches: 1. The CDR3 bases are TGCGCCAGCAGCCAAGAGGGGACAGGGAATGAAAAACTGTTTTTT. Translated: CASSQEGTGNEKLFF.

This chain uses TRBV6-5 with TRBJ1-6; 7 bases fit TRBD1. The CDR3 runs 14 residues. V dropped 7 bases and J dropped 3; count of bases not matched to a gene: 3. Germline CDR1 MNHEY, CDR2 SVGAGI. CDR3 region: CASTRDSYNSPLHF. CDR3 sequence (DNA): TGTGCCAGCACTCGGGACAGCTATAATTCACCCCTCCACTTT.

There are a few counts of this clone. The rearrangement uses TRBV15 and TRBJ2-7; a weak D match, TRBD1 (6 bases). Germline CDR1 is LNHNV and CDR2 is YYDKDF (reference sequence). This CDR3 has 13 amino acids. V lost 3 bases to trimming and J lost 5 bases, with 11 bases between them. In DNA form, the CDR3 reads TGTGCCACCAGCAGGCCGGGACAAAACGAGCAGTACTTC. Translated: CATSRPGQNEQYF. Full variable domain (missing parts from reference TRBV15 and TRBJ2-7): DAMVIQNPRYQVTQFGKPVTLSCSQTLNHNVMYWYQQKSSQAPKLLFHYYDKDFNNEADTPDNFQSRRPNTSFCFLDIRSPGLGDTAMYLCATSRPGQNEQYFGPGTRLTVT.